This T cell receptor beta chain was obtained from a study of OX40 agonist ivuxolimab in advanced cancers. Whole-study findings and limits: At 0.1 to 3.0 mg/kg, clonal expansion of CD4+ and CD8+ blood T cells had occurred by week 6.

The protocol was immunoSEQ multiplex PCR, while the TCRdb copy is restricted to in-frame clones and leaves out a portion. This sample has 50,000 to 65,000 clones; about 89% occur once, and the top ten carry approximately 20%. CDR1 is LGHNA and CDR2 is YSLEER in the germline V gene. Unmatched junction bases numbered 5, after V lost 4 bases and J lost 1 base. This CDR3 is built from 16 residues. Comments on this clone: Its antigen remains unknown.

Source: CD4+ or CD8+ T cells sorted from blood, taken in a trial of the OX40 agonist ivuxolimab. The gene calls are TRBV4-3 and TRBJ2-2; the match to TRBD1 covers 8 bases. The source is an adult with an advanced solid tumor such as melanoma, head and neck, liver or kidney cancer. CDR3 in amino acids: CASSPGQGLNTGELFF. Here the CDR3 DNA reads TGCGCCAGCAGCCCCGGACAGGGTCTGAACACCGGGGAGCTGTTTTTT.